This T cell receptor beta chain was found in a study of T cells in Graves' hyperthyroidism and ophthalmopathy. This clonotype was detected many times. Antigen: not known. Study-wide results and caveats: Most expanded thyroid clonotypes above 0.001 also appeared in blood.

Amplified regions were TCR beta CDR3 sequences from RNA transcripts. With the HTBI primer set, the TCR CDR3 went through a first round of RT-PCR. TCRdb re-derived calls from the multiplex PCR reads in MiXCR, one entry per CDR3 protein. In the table there are 530,000 or so distinct CDR3 sequences, approximately 25% of which are singletons. A patient was excluded if there was uncontrolled infection, other autoimmune disease, pregnancy or lactation. This TCR derives from a woman younger than 45 with Graves' ophthalmopathy. Sequenced: blood.

In nucleotides, the CDR3 is TGCAGTGCTAGAATAAGAACGCAACTAAGTGGCGAGCAGTACTTC. Its protein is CSARIRTQLSGEQYF. The chain links TRBV20-1 to TRBJ2-7, with D uncertain. Germline loops: CDR1 DFQATT, CDR2 SNEGSKA (reference sequence). CDR3 size: 15 residues. Between the trimmed V and J ends, which lost 2 bases and 6 bases, there was a span of 20 bases.